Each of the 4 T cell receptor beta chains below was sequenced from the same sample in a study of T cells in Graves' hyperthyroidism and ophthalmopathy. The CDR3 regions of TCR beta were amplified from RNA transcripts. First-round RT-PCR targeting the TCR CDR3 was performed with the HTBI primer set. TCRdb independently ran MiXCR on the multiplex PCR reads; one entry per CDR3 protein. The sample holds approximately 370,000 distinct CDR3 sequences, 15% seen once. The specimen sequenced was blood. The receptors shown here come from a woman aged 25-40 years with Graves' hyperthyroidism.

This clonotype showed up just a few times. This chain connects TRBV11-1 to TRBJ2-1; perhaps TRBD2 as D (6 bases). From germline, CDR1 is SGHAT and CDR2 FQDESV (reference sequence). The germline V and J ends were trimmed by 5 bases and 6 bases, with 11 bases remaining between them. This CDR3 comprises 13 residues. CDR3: CASSRLLANEQFF. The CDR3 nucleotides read TGTGCCAGCAGCCGTTTACTAGCCAATGAGCAGTTCTTC.

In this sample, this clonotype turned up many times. In DNA, the CDR3 is TGTGCCAGCAGTGATTTGGGGGCCGTTACCGGGGAGCTGTTTTTT. It codes for CASSDLGAVTGELFF. This chain connects TRBV2 to TRBJ2-2, with D possibly being TRBD1 (6 bases). Germline V gene sequence: CDR1 SNHLY, CDR2 FYNNEI. The CDR3 is made up of 15 amino acids. Trimming pared 3 bases from V and 5 bases from J, leaving 13 bases between.

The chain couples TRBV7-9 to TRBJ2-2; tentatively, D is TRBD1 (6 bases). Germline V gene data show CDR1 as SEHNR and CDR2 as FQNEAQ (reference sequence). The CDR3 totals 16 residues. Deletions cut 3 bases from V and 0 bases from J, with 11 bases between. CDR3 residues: CASSFLDSPNTGELFF. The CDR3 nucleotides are TGTGCCAGCAGCTTCCTGGACAGCCCGAACACCGGGGAGCTGTTTTTT. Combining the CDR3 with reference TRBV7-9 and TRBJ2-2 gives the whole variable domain DTGVSQNPRHKITKRGQNVTFRCDPISEHNRLYWYRQTLGQGPEFLTYFQNEAQLEKSRLLSDRFSAERPKGSFSTLEIQRTEQGDSAMYLCASSFLDSPNTGELFFGEGSRLTVL.

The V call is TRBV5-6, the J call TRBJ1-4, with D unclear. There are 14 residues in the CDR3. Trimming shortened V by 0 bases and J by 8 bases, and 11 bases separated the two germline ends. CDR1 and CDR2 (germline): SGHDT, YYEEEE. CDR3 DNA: TGTGCCAGCAGCTTGGCAGGAACGGGCGAAAAACTGTTTTTT. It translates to CASSLAGTGEKLFF.